This TCR beta chain derives from a study of technical replicates of blood from a few donors. The germline CDR1 and CDR2 sequences are MNHEY and SMNVEV (reference sequence). This CDR3 is built from 13 residues. The V end lost 4 bases, the J end lost 6 bases, and 10 bases lay between the germline ends. Measured with immunoSEQ multiplex PCR; TCRdb has only the in-frame clones, and not every one. This sample has tens of thousands of clones, with 90% to 95% found just once. The sequence came from a human donor in good health. J is TRBJ1-5 and V is TRBV27; a possible D gene is TRBD1 (5 bases). Sequencing input: T cells isolated from PBMCs. The CDR3 DNA is TGTGCCAGCAGTTCTCGGGGGAGTCAGCCCCAGCATTTT. As protein: CASSSRGSQPQHF.